The TCR beta chain under discussion was sequenced for a study of T cell responses to AZD1222 COVID-19 vaccine. The wider study: Investigators merged groups given second doses at roughly 4 or roughly 12 weeks.

Comments on this clone: As yet, its antigen is unknown.

CDR1 and CDR2 (germline): SGHKS, YYEKEE (reference sequence). The germline V and J ends were trimmed by 3 bases and 0 bases, with 18 bases remaining between them. The CDR3 has 17 amino acids. Broader study findings: Distributed over spike, vaccine-associated CD4 TCRs predominated at 160-218 and 743-854. Two doses of AZD1222 preceded a rise in Spike-specific TCR breadth and depth. Females made up more of the donors, who were largely white British, and clonal diversity may have come out too low.

Profiling relied on immunoSEQ multiplex PCR, and the TCRdb table lists in-frame clones only, not all of them. The sample yields about 150,000 clones, 90% seen once. The source is an adult in good health. This chain links TRBV5-5 with TRBJ1-1; D is possibly TRBD1 (5 bases). The starting material was peripheral blood, obtained on day 0 of AZD1222 vaccination. In DNA form, the CDR3 reads TGTGCCAGCAGCTCTCTGGGAGGAGGGGCCATGAACACTGAAGCTTTCTTT. Its translation: CASSSLGGGAMNTEAFF. Using reference TRBV5-5 and TRBJ1-1 for the parts outside the CDR3, the full variable domain is DAGVTQSPTHLIKTRGQQVTLRCSPISGHKSVSWYQQVLGQGPQFIFQYYEKEERGRGNFPDRFSARQFPNYSSELNVNALLLGDSALYLCASSSLGGGAMNTEAFFGQGTRLTVV.